This TCR beta chain derives from a study of graft-versus-host responses after intestinal transplantation (dated by TCRdb to the early 2020s). Background for the entire study: The transplants that recipients got were multivisceral, liver-intestinal, or isolated intestinal. Every recipient was given anti-thymocyte globulin induction, followed by approximately three years of maintenance tacrolimus and steroids. Bulk TCR-beta CDR3 sequencing was used to track graft-versus-host and host-versus-graft alloreactive T cell clones in the graft, circulation and bone marrow after intestinal transplantation. Alloreactive clones were identified by sequencing pre-transplant mixed lymphocyte reaction products and comparing them with unstimulated pre-transplant donor and recipient T cells. The cohort enrolled some 25 intestinal transplant recipients including one retransplant, and a few patients lacking pretransplant specimens were excluded. Donor T cell macrochimerism was defined as a peak of at least 4% donor T cells among recipient peripheral blood mononuclear cells. Samples from a few later patients were sequenced in-house on an Illumina MiSeq with MiXCR processing rather than by the commercial service. General conclusions and limits of the study: Early after transplant, peak levels of circulating GvH clones were associated with declines in HvG clones. GvH clones were found in recipient bone marrow, and some of the GvH clones appeared earlier in ileal mucosa or blood, which is consistent with an intestinal mucosal origin. In the allografts of patients with donor T cell macrochimerism, GvH to HvG T cell clonal ratios were high. The relatively low number and heterogeneity of intestinal transplant patients limited the conclusions.

As concerns this clone: Its antigen specificity is not known. The input lacks base qualities; no much larger clone sits a single base away.

The CDR3 has 18 amino acids, counting the end cysteine and phenylalanine. Here the CDR3 DNA is all that survives: 54 bases in frame from base 1. According to the germline V gene (reference sequence), CDR1 reads SEHNR and CDR2 reads FQNEAQ. Germline trimming: 4 bases from V, 0 bases from J; junction bases outside gene matches: 10. The sample's time point label, in plain terms: cells obtained before transplantation from donor or recipient. CD3+CD4+ and CD3+CD8+ populations were FACS-sorted from unstimulated pre-transplant donor and recipient cells taken from spleen or lymph nodes. Libraries were made using the immunoSEQ multiplex PCR assay. For most patients, genomic DNA was isolated with the Qiagen DNeasy Blood and Tissue Kit and shipped frozen to Adaptive Biotechnologies for TCR sequencing. High-throughput TCR-beta CDR3 sequencing of genomic DNA from most patients was performed by Adaptive Biotechnologies. From the authors' description of their analysis: TCR sequencing data for approximately 19 patients were retrieved from Adaptive's ImmunoSEQ software; a few other patients were processed with MiXCR and VDJtools. To correct CD4 versus CD8 sorting errors, sequences present in both subsets at a frequency ratio below 5:1 were removed. Because the origin of CDR3 nucleotide sequences shared between donor and recipient could not be assigned, those sequences were removed. To count as alloreactive, a clone needed at least 2-fold expansion over unstimulated cells and a minimum CFSE-low frequency of 0.002% (template counts) or 0.001% (read counts). Clones were considered mappable if detected in sequenced pre-transplant spleen, lymph node, or MLR CFSE-low populations of the donor or recipient. The cumulative frequency of alloreactive clones was calculated as a percentage of all sequences, weighted by copy number. The table comes from immuneACCESS by way of TCRdb, which keeps in-frame sequences with V and J called. Part of the clones is missing from these tables; in studies checked, under half for an unresolved V gene and the rest for unknown reasons. V and J calls and clone size are copied from that table; D and trimming were computed from the DNA. Counted in this sample were about 110,000 clones; around 93% of them appeared once. Around 0.55% of the sample belongs to the ten largest clones.

The chain joins TRBV7-9 to TRBJ2-7; the junction holds 12 bases that match TRBD2. Sample: unstimulated CD8+ T cells sorted from spleen or lymph node cells, taken before intestinal transplant. The sequence came from a human donor who received an intestinal transplant. Read as DNA, the sequence is TGTGCCAGCAGCTCCTGGACTAGCGGGACCCCCGGCTCCTACGAGCAGTACTTC. This gives the protein CASSSWTSGTPGSYEQYF.